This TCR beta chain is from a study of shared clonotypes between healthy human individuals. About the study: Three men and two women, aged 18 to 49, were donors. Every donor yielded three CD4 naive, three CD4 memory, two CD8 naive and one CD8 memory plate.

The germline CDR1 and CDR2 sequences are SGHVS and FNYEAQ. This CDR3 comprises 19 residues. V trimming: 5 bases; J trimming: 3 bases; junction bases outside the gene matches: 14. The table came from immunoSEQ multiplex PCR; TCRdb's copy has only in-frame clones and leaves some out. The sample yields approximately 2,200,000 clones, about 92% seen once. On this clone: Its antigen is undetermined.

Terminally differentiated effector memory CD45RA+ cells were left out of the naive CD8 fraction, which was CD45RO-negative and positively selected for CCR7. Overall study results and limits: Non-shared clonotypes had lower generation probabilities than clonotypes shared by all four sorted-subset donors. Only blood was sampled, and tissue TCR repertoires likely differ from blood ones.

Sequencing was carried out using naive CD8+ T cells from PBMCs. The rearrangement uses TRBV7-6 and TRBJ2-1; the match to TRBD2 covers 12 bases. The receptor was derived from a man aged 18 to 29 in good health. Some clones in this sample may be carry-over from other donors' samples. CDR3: CASSRMTSGRAWDYNEQFF. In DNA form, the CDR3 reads TGTGCCAGCAGCCGAATGACTAGCGGGAGAGCATGGGACTACAATGAGCAGTTCTTC.